This note documents a single TCR beta chain sequence. The germline gives CDR1 MNHEY, CDR2 SVGAGI. The CDR3 has 13 residues. Trimming took off 4 bases at V and 7 bases at J, with 14 bases between the two ends. The data stem from a study of T cell clonotyping in hematopoietic cell transplantation. Here immunoSEQ multiplex PCR was the method, and the copy in TCRdb shows in-frame clones only, minus some. The sample holds 4,500 to 5,500 clones, 70% to 80% seen once. Recipients were bled about 28 days pretransplant and at posttransplant days 30, 100, 180. The chain recombines TRBV6-5 with TRBJ2-7, with D unresolved. The sample here was peripheral blood mononuclear cells, taken 30 days after allogeneic stem cell transplant. The sequence derives from a male patient aged 60 to 75 who had an allogeneic stem cell transplant from an unrelated donor, so the T cells may come from the graft donor. Some clones in this sample may be carry-over from other donors' samples. This CDR3 reads CASSSVEQREQYF. The CDR3 DNA reads as TGTGCCAGCAGTTCCGTCGAACAAAGGGAGCAGTACTTC.